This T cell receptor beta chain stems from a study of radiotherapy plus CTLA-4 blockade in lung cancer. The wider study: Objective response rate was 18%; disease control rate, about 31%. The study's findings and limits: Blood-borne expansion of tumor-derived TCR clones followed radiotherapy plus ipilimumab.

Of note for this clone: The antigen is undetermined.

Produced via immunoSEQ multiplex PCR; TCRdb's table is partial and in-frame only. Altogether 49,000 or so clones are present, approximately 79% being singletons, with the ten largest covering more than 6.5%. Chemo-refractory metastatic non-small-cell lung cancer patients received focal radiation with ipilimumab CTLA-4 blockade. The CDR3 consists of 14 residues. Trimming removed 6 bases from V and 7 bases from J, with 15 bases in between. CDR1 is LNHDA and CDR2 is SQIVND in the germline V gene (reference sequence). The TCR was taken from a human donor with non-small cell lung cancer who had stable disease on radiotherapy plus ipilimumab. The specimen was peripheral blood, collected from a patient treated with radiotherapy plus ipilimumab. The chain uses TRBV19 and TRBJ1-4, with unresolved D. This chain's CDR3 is CASRPTLTTEKLFF. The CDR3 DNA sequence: TGTGCCAGTAGACCGACACTTACGACTGAAAAACTGTTTTTT. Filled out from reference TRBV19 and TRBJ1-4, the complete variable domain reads DGGITQSPKYLFRKEGQNVTLSCEQNLNHDAMYWYRQDPGQGLRLIYYSQIVNDFQKGDIAEGYSVSREKKESFPLTVTSAQKNPTAFYLCASRPTLTTEKLFFGSGTQLSVL.